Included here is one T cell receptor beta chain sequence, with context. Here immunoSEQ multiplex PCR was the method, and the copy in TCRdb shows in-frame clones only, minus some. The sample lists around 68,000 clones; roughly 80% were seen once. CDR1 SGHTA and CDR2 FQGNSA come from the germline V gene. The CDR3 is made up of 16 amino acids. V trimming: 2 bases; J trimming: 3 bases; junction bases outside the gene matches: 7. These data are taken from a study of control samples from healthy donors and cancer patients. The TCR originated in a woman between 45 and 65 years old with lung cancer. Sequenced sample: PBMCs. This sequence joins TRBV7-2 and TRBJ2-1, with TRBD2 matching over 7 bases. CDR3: CASSLKSGDIYNEQFF. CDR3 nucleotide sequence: TGTGCCAGCAGCTTAAAGAGCGGGGATATCTACAATGAGCAGTTCTTC.